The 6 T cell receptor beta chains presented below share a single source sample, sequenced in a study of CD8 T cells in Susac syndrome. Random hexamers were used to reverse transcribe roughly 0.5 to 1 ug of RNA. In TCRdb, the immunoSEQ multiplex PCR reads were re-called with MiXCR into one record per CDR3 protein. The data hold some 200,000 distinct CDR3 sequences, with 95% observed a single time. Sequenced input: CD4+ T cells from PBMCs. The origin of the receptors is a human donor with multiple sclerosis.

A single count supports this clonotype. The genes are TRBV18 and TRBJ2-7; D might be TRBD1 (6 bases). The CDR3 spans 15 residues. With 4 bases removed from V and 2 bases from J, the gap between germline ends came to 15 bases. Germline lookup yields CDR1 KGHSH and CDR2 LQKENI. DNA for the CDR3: TGTGCCAGCTCACGGGGGCCACAAGTTACCTACGAGCAGTACTTC. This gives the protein CASSRGPQVTYEQYF.

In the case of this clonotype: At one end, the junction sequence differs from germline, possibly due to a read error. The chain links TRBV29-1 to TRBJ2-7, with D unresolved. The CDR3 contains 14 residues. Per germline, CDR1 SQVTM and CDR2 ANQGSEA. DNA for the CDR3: TGCAGCGTTGCTCGAGACCCCGCGGCCTACGAGGAGTACTTC. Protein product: CSVARDPAAYEEYF.

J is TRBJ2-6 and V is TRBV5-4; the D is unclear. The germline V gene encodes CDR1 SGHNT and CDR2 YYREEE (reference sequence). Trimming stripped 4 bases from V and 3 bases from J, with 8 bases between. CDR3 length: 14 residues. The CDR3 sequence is CASSGKGGANVLTF. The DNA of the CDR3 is TGTGCCAGCAGCGGAAAGGGTGGGGCCAACGTCCTGACTTTC.

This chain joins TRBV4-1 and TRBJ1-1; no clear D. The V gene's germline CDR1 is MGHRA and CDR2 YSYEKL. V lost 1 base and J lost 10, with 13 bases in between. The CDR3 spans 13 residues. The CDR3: CASSQVESVAAFF. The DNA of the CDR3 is TGCGCCAGCAGCCAAGTCGAATCCGTCGCAGCTTTCTTT.

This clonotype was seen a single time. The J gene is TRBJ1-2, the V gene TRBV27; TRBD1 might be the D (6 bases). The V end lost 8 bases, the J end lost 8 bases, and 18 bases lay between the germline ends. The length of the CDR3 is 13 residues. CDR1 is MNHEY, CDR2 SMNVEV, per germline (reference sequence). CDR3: CASGYREAGGYTF. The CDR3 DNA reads TGTGCCAGCGGATACAGGGAAGCGGGAGGCTACACCTTC.

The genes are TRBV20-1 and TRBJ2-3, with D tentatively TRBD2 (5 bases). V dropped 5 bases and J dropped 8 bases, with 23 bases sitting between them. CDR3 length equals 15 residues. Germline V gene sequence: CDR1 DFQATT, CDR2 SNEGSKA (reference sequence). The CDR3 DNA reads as TGCAGTGCTTCGACCATACAGAACGGGATGGGTACGCAGTATTTT. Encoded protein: CSASTIQNGMGTQYF.